This TCR beta chain came from a study of T-cell memory formation after mild COVID-19. This clonotype was found many times. The germline V and J ends were trimmed by 2 bases and 3 bases, with 14 bases remaining between them. Per germline, CDR1 MGHRA and CDR2 YSYEKL. The CDR3 totals 16 residues. TCRdb processed the 5' RACE reads anew with MiXCR; each CDR3 protein has one entry. Here the sample spans roughly 220,000 distinct CDR3 sequences, over 9% being singletons. This receptor was obtained from a man aged 18 to 29 who had mild COVID-19 (a few samples of this study predate the infection). Cell type and time point are not known. Sequencing was carried out using PBMCs or a T cell subset sorted from them (not recorded which). The genes are TRBV4-1 and TRBJ2-1; unclear D gene. Here the CDR3 DNA reads TGCGCCAGCAGCCAAATAGACTTGCTTATCTACAATGAGCAGTTCTTC. It encodes CASSQIDLLIYNEQFF.